The present TCR beta chain was sequenced within a study of blood T cell repertoires in COVID-19. Study overall: There were acute and convalescent COVID-19 samples, and they came from the United States, Italy and Spain. Sources were T cells, B-cell-depleted T cells, or PBMCs; the material itself was cDNA or gDNA.

Original processing methods: Estimation of nucleated cell counts relied on the amplification of reference gene primers. Clones were read by immunoSEQ multiplex PCR, and TCRdb kept only the in-frame ones, dropping some. That table is the source of V, J and clone size, and D and trimming were worked out from the DNA. The table has tens of thousands of clones, around nine tenths seen once. Germline V lookup: CDR1 SGHAT, CDR2 FQNNGV. V lost 1 base to trimming and J lost 8 bases, with 11 bases between them. The CDR3 totals 14 residues. This chain joins TRBV11-2 and TRBJ1-4; D unresolved. This receptor was identified in a man aged 70 or older with acute or convalescent COVID-19. What was sequenced was peripheral blood. The CDR3: CASSLAGSWEKLFF. The CDR3, as DNA: TGTGCCAGCAGCTTAGCGGGGAGCTGGGAAAAACTGTTTTTT.